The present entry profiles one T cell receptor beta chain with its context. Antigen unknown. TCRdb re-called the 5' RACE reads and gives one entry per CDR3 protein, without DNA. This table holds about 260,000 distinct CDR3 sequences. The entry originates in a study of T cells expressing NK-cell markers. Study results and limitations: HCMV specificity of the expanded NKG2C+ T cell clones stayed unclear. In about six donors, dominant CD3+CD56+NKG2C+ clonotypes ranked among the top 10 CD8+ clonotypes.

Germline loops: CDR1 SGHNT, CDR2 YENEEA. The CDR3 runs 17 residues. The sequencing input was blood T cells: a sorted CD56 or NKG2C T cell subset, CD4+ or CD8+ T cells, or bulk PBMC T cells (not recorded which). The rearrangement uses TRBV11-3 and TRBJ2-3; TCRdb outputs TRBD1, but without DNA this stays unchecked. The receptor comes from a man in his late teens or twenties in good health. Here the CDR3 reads CASSFPFWDVRTDTQYF.